A single sample is the source of the 21 T cell receptor beta chains below, sequenced in a study of blood T cell repertoires in COVID-19. Libraries were prepared by immunoSEQ multiplex PCR; TCRdb keeps only in-frame clonotypes and omits some of them. This sample has some 150,000 clones, with 86% found just once. Source material: peripheral blood. Source of these receptors: a man in his 70s with acute or convalescent COVID-19.

V usage is TRBV18 and J usage is TRBJ2-1; 14 bases are a match to TRBD2. Trimming took 3 bases from V and 6 from J; bases not matched to a gene: 1. The CDR3 totals 15 residues. Germline CDR1 is KGHSH and CDR2 is LQKENI. For the CDR3, the DNA is TGTGCCAGCTCACCGGGACTAGCGGGAGTCAATGAGCAGTTCTTC. It encodes CASSPGLAGVNEQFF.

This chain uses TRBV2 with TRBJ1-5; possibly TRBD1 for D (6 bases). V lost 5 bases, J lost 3 bases, and 14 bases lay in between. Looked up from germline, CDR1 is SNHLY and CDR2 is FYNNEI. This CDR3 comprises 15 residues. CDR3 region: CASSPLRQVNQPQHF. CDR3 nucleotide sequence: TGTGCCAGCAGTCCCCTTCGACAGGTCAATCAGCCCCAGCATTTT.

The chain has TRBV18 and TRBJ1-2; D ambiguous. Trimming removed 3 bases from V and 3 bases from J, with 5 bases in between. Germline values: CDR1 KGHSH, CDR2 LQKENI. The CDR3 length is 12 residues. CDR3 sequence (DNA): TGTGCCAGCTCACCGGCGGACTATGGCTACACCTTC. Protein product: CASSPADYGYTF.

The V and J genes are TRBV2 and TRBJ2-7; 7 nucleotides agree with TRBD1. Germline-derived CDR1 and CDR2 are SNHLY and FYNNEI. The ends lost 8 bases at V and 2 bases at J; junction bases unmatched: 6. The CDR3 has 13 amino acids. The CDR3 sequence is CASAGTATYEQYF. The CDR3 DNA sequence: TGTGCCAGCGCAGGGACAGCCACCTACGAGCAGTACTTC.

The chain is built from TRBV5-5 and TRBJ2-1, with D perhaps TRBD1 (6 bases). Trimming took off 4 bases at V and 2 bases at J, with 13 bases between the two ends. The germline CDR1 and CDR2 sequences are SGHKS and YYEKEE (reference sequence). This CDR3 is 15 amino acids long. This chain's CDR3 is CASSPGHTTYNEQFF. The CDR3 DNA reads TGTGCCAGCAGCCCGGGACACACAACCTACAATGAGCAGTTCTTC.

The chain couples TRBV20-1 to TRBJ2-1; D gene ambiguous. The V and J ends lost 8 bases and 4 bases respectively, with 9 bases between them. Germline V CDR1 and CDR2: DFQATT, SNEGSKA (reference sequence). This CDR3 is 11 amino acids long. The chain's CDR3 is CSYDIYNEQFF. The CDR3 nucleotides are TGCAGTTACGACATTTACAATGAGCAGTTCTTC.

The chain couples TRBV6-6 to TRBJ1-6; TRBD1 aligns across 8 bases. Germline CDR1 reads MNHNY; CDR2 reads SVGAGI (reference sequence). The CDR3 contains 14 residues. V gave up 6 bases and J gave up 10 bases; unmatched junction bases: 8. CDR3 nucleotide sequence: TGTGCCAGCAGCCTTGACAGGGGTCAATCACCCCTCCACTTT. This codes for CASSLDRGQSPLHF.

The count of this clone is one. The chain combines TRBV5-4 with TRBJ2-3; 11 positions agree with TRBD2. The germline gives CDR1 SGHNT, CDR2 YYREEE (reference sequence). The CDR3 sequence is 16 residues long. Losses at the gene ends were 1 base for V and 3 bases for J; bases not matched to a gene: 4. This chain's CDR3 is CASSLTSGRLTDTQYF. Here the CDR3 DNA reads TGTGCCAGCAGCTTGACTAGCGGGAGATTAACAGATACGCAGTATTTT.

The gene calls are TRBV27 and TRBJ2-1; a weak D match, TRBD2 (5 bases). From germline, CDR1 is MNHEY and CDR2 SMNVEV (reference sequence). Trimming removed 2 bases at V and 3 bases at J, with 11 bases between. The CDR3 loop spans 15 amino acids. CDR3 bases: TGTGCCAGCAGTTTAATACGGGATGGCTACAATGAGCAGTTCTTC. This codes for CASSLIRDGYNEQFF.

V and J are TRBV27 and TRBJ1-2; the match to TRBD1 covers 12 bases. Losses at the gene ends were 2 bases for V and 7 bases for J; bases not matched to a gene: 8. The germline CDR1 and CDR2 sequences are MNHEY and SMNVEV (reference sequence). The CDR3 is 16 amino acids. CDR3 region: CASSLGPGQGASGYTF. The CDR3 DNA reads as TGTGCCAGCAGTTTAGGGCCGGGACAGGGGGCCTCTGGCTACACCTTC.

This clone has just a few counts. The V and J genes are TRBV6-2 or TRBV6-3 and TRBJ1-1, with a weak D call TRBD1 (5 bases). The germline V gene encodes CDR1 MNHEY and CDR2 SVGEGT. Trimming took off 2 bases at V and 4 bases at J, with 8 bases between the two ends. This CDR3 spans 13 amino acids. CDR3 loop: CASSYHGGTEAFF. In DNA form, the CDR3 reads TGTGCCAGCAGTTACCACGGGGGCACTGAAGCTTTCTTT.

This clone turned up a few times. This chain uses TRBV15 with TRBJ2-1; 9 bases line up with TRBD1. The CDR3 consists of 15 residues. Trimming removed 1 base from V and 7 bases from J; junction bases left unmatched: 5. Germline CDR1 and CDR2: LNHNV and YYDKDF (reference sequence). The CDR3, as DNA: TGTGCCACCAGCAGAGTACAGGGGGCACTTAATGAGCAGTTCTTC. It translates to CATSRVQGALNEQFF.

The genes are TRBV5-1 and TRBJ2-3; 12 bases are a match to TRBD2. This CDR3 is 15 amino acids long. Trimming took 7 bases from V and 0 from J; bases not matched to a gene: 3. Germline V gene data show CDR1 as SGHRS and CDR2 as YFSETQ. CDR3 sequence: CASWGTSGSTDTQYF. The CDR3 DNA follows: TGCGCCAGCTGGGGGACTAGCGGGAGCACAGATACGCAGTATTTT.

This chain uses TRBV9 with TRBJ2-5; 7 bases fit TRBD1. The V gene end was trimmed by 0 bases and the J gene end by 1 base; junction bases not matched to a gene: 3. CDR1 and CDR2 (germline): SGDLS, YYNGEE. The CDR3 sequence is 15 residues long. Here the CDR3 DNA reads TGTGCCAGCAGCGTAGACGGGACAGCCCAAGAGACCCAGTACTTC. Encoded protein: CASSVDGTAQETQYF. The full variable domain, rest sourced from reference TRBV9 and TRBJ2-5, is DSGVTQTPKHLITATGQRVTLRCSPRSGDLSVYWYQQSLDQGLQFLIQYYNGEERAKGNILERFSAQQFPDLHSELNLSSLELGDSALYFCASSVDGTAQETQYFGPGTRLLVL.

The table lists this clone with a count of one. This rearrangement joins TRBV19 to TRBJ2-2; possible D gene TRBD2, 5 bases. The V gene's germline CDR1 is LNHDA and CDR2 SQIVND (reference sequence). This CDR3 region has 16 residues. V lost 6 bases and J lost 0, with 14 bases in between. The CDR3 DNA sequence: TGTGCCAGTAGAAGCGGCCCAATGACGAACACCGGGGAGCTGTTTTTT. It is translated as CASRSGPMTNTGELFF.

The rearrangement uses TRBV28 and TRBJ2-1, with 7 bases aligning to TRBD1. The CDR3 totals 14 residues. V trimming: 4 bases; J trimming: 9 bases; junction bases outside the gene matches: 9. Germline CDR1 is MDHEN and CDR2 is SYDVKM. The CDR3 region has the DNA TGTGCCAGCAGTTCACCCATTCGGACAGGTGAGCAGTTCTTC. Translating gives CASSSPIRTGEQFF.

This clone was found once. The J gene is TRBJ1-3, the V gene TRBV6-5; TRBD1 might be the D (6 bases). The CDR3 is made up of 14 amino acids. V was pared by 6 bases and J by 8 bases, with 17 bases between. CDR1 is MNHEY and CDR2 is SVGAGI in the germline V gene. The CDR3 loop is CASRMGGAQDTIYF. The CDR3 DNA reads as TGTGCCAGCAGAATGGGGGGGGCTCAGGACACCATATATTTT.

The gene calls are TRBV20-1 and TRBJ2-7; D perhaps matches TRBD1 (5 bases). The V end lost 2 bases, the J end lost 4 bases, and 6 bases lay between the germline ends. CDR3 length equals 11 residues. The germline V gene encodes CDR1 DFQATT and CDR2 SNEGSKA (reference sequence). The CDR3 region is CSARQGYEQYF. CDR3 coding DNA: TGCAGTGCTAGACAGGGTTACGAGCAGTACTTC.

The chain links TRBV5-4 to TRBJ2-7; D may be TRBD1 (5 bases). This CDR3 is 15 amino acids long. V lost 4 bases, J lost 0 bases, and 14 bases lay in between. Germline assignment: CDR1 SGHNT and CDR2 YYREEE (reference sequence). CDR3 sequence: CASSTLTASSYEQYF. The CDR3 nucleotides are TGTGCCAGCAGCACCCTGACAGCGAGCTCCTACGAGCAGTACTTC. Based on the CDR3 plus reference TRBV5-4 and TRBJ2-7, the full variable domain is ETGVTQSPTHLIKTRGQQVTLRCSSQSGHNTVSWYQQALGQGPQFIFQYYREEENGRGNFPPRFSGLQFPNYSSELNVNALELDDSALYLCASSTLTASSYEQYFGPGTRLTVT.

In the case of this clone: The junction departs from the called germline gene at one end, perhaps through a read error. The V and J genes are TRBV7-7 and TRBJ2-5; 8 bases fit TRBD1. Germline CDR1 SSHAT, CDR2 FNYEAQ (reference sequence). This CDR3 comprises 14 residues. CDR3: CASSSTGAGETQYF. The CDR3 DNA is TGTGCTAGCAGCTCGACAGGGGCTGGGGAGACCCAGTACTTC.

The count of this clone is one. This rearrangement joins TRBV29-1 to TRBJ2-5, with TRBD1 identical over 12 bases. The CDR3 is 15 amino acids. V dropped 4 bases and J dropped 2; count of bases not matched to a gene: 5. Germline CDR1 is SQVTM and CDR2 is ANQGSEA. CDR3 in amino acids: CSVASGQGAQETQYF. CDR3 coding DNA: TGCAGCGTTGCGTCGGGACAGGGGGCTCAAGAGACCCAGTACTTC.